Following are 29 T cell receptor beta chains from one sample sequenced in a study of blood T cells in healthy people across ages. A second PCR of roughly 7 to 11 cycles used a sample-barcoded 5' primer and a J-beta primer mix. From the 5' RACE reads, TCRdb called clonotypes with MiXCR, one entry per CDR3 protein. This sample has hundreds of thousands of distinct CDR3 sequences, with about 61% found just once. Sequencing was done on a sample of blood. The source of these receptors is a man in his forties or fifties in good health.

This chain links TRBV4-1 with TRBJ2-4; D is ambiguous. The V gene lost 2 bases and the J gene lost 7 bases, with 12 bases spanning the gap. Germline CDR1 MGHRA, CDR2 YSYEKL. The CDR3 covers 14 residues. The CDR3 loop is CASSQPNQRNIQYF. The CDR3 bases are TGCGCCAGCAGCCAACCCAATCAGAGGAACATTCAGTACTTC.

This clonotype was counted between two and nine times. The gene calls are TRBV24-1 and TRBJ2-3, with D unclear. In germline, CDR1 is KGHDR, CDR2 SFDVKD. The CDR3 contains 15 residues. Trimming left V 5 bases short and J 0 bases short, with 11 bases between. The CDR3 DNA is TGTGCCACCAGTGGAACAAAGACTAGCACAGATACGCAGTATTTT. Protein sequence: CATSGTKTSTDTQYF.

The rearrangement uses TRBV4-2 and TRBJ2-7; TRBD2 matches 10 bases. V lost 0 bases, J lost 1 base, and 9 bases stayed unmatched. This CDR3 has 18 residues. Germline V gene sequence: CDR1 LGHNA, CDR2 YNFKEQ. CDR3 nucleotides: TGTGCCAGCAGCCAAGACTTGTTGGGACTAGCGACTTCCTACGAGCAGTACTTC. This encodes CASSQDLLGLATSYEQYF.

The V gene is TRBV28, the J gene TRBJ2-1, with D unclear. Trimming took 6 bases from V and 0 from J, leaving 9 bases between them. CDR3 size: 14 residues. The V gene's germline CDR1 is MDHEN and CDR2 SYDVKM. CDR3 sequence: CASSGRSSYNEQFF. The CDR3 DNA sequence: TGTGCCAGCAGCGGCAGGAGCTCCTACAATGAGCAGTTCTTC. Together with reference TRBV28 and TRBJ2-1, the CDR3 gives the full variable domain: DVKVTQSSRYLVKRTGEKVFLECVQDMDHENMFWYRQDPGLGLRLIYFSYDVKMKEKGDIPEGYSVSREKKERFSLILESASTNQTSMYLCASSGRSSYNEQFFGPGTRLTVL.

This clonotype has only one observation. The CDR3 protein is CASSRNEADNYEQYF. DNA for the CDR3: TGTGCCAGCAGCCGGAACGAGGCAGACAACTACGAGCAGTACTTC. J is TRBJ2-7 and V is TRBV4-2; D is undetermined. The CDR3 covers 15 residues. Trimming left V 4 bases short and J 3 bases short, with 16 bases between. Germline CDR1 is LGHNA and CDR2 is YNFKEQ.

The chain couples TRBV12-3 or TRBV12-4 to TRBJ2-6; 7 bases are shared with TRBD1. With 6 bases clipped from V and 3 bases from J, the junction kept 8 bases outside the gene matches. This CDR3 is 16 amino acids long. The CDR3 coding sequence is TGTGCCAGCAGACGGGGAACAGGGGTTGGGGCCAACGTCCTGACTTTC. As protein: CASRRGTGVGANVLTF.

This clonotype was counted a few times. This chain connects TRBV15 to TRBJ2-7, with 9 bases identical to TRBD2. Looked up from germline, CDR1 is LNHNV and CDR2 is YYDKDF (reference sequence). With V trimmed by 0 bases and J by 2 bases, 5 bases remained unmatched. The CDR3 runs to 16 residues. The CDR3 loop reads CATSRDQGGGAYEQYF. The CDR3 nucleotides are TGTGCCACCAGCAGAGATCAGGGCGGGGGGGCCTACGAGCAGTACTTC.

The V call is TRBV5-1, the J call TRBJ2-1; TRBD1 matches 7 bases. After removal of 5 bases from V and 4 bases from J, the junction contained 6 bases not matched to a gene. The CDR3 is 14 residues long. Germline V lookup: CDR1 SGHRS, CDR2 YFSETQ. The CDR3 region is CASRVGTVYNEQFF. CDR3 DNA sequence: TGCGCCAGCAGGGTCGGGACAGTATACAATGAGCAGTTCTTC.

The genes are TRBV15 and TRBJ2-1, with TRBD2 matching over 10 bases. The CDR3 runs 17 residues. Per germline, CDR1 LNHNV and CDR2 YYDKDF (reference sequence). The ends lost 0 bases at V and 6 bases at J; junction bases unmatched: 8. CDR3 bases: TGTGCCACCAGCAGAGACGTAGCGGGGGGCCGGGGCAATGAGCAGTTCTTC. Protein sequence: CATSRDVAGGRGNEQFF.

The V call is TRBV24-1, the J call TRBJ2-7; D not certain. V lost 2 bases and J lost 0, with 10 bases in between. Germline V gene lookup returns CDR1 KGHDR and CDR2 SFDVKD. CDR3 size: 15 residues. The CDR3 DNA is TGTGCCACCAGTGATTCGAGCCCAGGCTCCTACGAGCAGTACTTC. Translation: CATSDSSPGSYEQYF.

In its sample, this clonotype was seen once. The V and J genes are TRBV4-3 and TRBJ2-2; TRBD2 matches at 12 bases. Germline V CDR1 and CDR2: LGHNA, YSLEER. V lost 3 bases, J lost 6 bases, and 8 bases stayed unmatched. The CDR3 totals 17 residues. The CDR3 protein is CASSHETSGRLPGELFF. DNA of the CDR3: TGCGCCAGCAGCCACGAGACTAGCGGGAGATTACCCGGGGAGCTGTTTTTT.

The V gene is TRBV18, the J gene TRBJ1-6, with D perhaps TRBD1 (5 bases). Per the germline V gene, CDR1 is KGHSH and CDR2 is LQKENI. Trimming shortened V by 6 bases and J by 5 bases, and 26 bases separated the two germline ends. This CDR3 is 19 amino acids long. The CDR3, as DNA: TGTGCCAGCTCTGCAACGCCTCAAGACTGGGGGTCAAATAATTCACCCCTCCACTTT. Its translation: CASSATPQDWGSNNSPLHF.

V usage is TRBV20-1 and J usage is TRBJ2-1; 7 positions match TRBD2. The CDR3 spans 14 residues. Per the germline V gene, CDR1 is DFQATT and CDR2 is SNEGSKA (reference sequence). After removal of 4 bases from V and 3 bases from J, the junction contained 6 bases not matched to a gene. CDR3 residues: CSAKTSRGYNEQFF. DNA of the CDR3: TGCAGTGCTAAGACTAGCCGTGGCTACAATGAGCAGTTCTTC.

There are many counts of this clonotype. CDR3: CSVDSTDTQYF. For the CDR3, the DNA is TGCAGCGTTGATAGCACAGATACGCAGTATTTT. The V call is TRBV29-1, the J call TRBJ2-3; D is ambiguous. Trimming stripped 3 bases from V and 0 bases from J, with 1 base between. The CDR3 contains 11 residues. The germline gives CDR1 SQVTM, CDR2 ANQGSEA.

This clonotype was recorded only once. CDR3 DNA: TGTGCCAGCATTCGGACTAGTCCCCCCTACGAGCAGTACTTC. Its protein product is CASIRTSPPYEQYF. V and J are TRBV28 and TRBJ2-7, with 7 nucleotides matching TRBD2. With 7 bases clipped from V and 2 bases from J, the junction kept 8 bases outside the gene matches. CDR1 MDHEN and CDR2 SYDVKM come from the germline V gene. The CDR3 extends over 14 amino acids.

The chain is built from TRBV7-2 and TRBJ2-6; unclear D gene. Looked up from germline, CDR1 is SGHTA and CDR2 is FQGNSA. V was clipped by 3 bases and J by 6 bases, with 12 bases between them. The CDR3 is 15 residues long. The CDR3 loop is CASSFRQLSANVLTF. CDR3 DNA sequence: TGTGCCAGCAGCTTCCGCCAGTTGTCGGCCAACGTCCTGACTTTC.

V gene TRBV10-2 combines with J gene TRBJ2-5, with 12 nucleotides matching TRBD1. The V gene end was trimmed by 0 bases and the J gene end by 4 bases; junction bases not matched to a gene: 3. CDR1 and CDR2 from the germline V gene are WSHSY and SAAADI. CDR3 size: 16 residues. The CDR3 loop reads CASSESGQGAGETQYF. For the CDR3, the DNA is TGCGCCAGCAGTGAGTCGGGACAGGGGGCGGGAGAGACCCAGTACTTC.

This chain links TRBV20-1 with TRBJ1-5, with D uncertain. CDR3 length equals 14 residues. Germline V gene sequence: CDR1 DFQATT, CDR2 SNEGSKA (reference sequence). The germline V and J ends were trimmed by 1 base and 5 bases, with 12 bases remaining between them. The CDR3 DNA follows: TGCAGTGCTAGAGCTCGCAGGTCCGATCAGCCCCAGCATTTT. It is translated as CSARARRSDQPQHF.

This chain's CDR3 is CASGTGYSPLHF. The CDR3 nucleotides are TGTGCCAGCGGGACAGGGTACTCACCCCTCCACTTT. The chain uses TRBV27 and TRBJ1-6, with 9 bases identical to TRBD1. Germline CDR1 MNHEY, CDR2 SMNVEV (reference sequence). The CDR3 totals 12 residues. V was pared by 8 bases and J by 10 bases, with 3 bases of the junction left unmatched.

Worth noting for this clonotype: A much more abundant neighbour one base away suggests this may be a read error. The CDR3 loop reads CAGRNPGGQETQYF. The CDR3 nucleotides read TGTGCCGGCAGGAACCCTGGGGGCCAAGAGACCCAGTACTTC. The V and J genes are TRBV6-2 or TRBV6-3 and TRBJ2-5; either TRBD1 or TRBD2 may supply D (5 bases each). The length of the CDR3 is 14 residues. The germline V gene encodes CDR1 MNHEY and CDR2 SVGEGT.

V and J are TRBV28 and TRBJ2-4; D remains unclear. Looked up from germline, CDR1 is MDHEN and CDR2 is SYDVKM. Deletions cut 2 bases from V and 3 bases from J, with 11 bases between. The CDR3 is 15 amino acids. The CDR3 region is CASSLPGEVKNIQYF. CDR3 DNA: TGTGCCAGCAGTTTACCGGGCGAGGTCAAAAACATTCAGTACTTC. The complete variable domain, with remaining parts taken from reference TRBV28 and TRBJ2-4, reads DVKVTQSSRYLVKRTGEKVFLECVQDMDHENMFWYRQDPGLGLRLIYFSYDVKMKEKGDIPEGYSVSREKKERFSLILESASTNQTSMYLCASSLPGEVKNIQYFGAGTRLSVL.

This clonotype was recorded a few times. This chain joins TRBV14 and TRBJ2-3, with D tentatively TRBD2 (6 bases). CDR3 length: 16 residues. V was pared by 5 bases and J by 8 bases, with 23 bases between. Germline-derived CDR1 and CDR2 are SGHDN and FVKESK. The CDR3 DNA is TGTGCCAGCAGCTCCCTGACGGCGGGGCCTCACGCTACGCAGTATTTT. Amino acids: CASSSLTAGPHATQYF.

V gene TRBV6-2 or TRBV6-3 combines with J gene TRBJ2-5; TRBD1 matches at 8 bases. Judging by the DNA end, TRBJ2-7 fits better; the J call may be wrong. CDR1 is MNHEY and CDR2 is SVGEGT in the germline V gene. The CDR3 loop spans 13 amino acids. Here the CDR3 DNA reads TGTGCCAGCAGGCGACAGGGGTATGACGAGCAGTACTTC. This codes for CASRRQGYDEQYF.

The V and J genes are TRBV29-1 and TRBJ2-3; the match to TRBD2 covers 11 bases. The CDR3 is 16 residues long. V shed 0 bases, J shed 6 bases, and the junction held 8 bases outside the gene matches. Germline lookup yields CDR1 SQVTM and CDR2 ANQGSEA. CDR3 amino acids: CSVEDQTSGSLDTQYF. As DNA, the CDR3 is TGCAGCGTTGAAGATCAAACTAGCGGGAGTTTGGATACGCAGTATTTT.

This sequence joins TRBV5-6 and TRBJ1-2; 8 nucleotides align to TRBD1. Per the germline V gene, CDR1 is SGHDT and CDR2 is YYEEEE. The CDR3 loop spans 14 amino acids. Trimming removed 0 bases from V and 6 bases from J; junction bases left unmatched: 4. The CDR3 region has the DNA TGTGCCAGCAGCTTGGGACAGGGGAAGAATGGCTACACCTTC. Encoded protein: CASSLGQGKNGYTF.

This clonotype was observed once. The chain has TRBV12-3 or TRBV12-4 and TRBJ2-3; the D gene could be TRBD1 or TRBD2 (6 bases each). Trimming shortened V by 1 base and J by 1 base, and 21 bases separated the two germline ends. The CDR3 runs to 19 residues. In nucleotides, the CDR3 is TGTGCCAGCAGTTTAGTAGGGGGAACGACTAGAGGGGGCACAGATACGCAGTATTTT. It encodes CASSLVGGTTRGGTDTQYF.

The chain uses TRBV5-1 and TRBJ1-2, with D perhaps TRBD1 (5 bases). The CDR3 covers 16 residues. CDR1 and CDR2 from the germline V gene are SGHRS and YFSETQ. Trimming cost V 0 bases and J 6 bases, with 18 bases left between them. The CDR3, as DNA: TGCGCCAGCAGCTTGGATACTTCCGGAGGGGATAATGGCTACACCTTC. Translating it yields CASSLDTSGGDNGYTF.

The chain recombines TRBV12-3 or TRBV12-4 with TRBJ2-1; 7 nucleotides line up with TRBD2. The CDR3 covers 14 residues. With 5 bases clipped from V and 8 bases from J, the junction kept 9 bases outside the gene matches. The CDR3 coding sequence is TGTGCCAGCAGTCGGACTAGAGTTGTAGATGAGCAGTTCTTC. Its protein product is CASSRTRVVDEQFF.

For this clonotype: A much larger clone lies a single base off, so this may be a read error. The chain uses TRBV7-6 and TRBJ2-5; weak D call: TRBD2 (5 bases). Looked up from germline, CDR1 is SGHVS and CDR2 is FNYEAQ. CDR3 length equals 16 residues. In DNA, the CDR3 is TGTGTCAGCAGCTTAGTCCAGAGGGCAGCCCAAGAGACCCAGTACTTC. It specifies CVSSLVQRAAQETQYF.